This T cell receptor (beta chain) was profiled in a study of beta chain features in type 1 diabetes. Regarding the study as a whole: All four CD4+ subsets from Type 1 diabetes patients carried moderately but significantly shorter TCRB CDR3s.

Sequenced material consisted of expressed TCRB transcripts (all of the isolated RNA was reverse transcribed). Repertoires were generated with immunoSEQ multiplex PCR, while TCRdb's copy carries only in-frame clones and drops some. The profile shows some 660,000 clones, about 14% of them singletons. This clone was counted only a few times. Its antigen is undetermined. The sample has other DNA sequences that encode this CDR3 too. Germline CDR1 MDHEN, CDR2 SYDVKM. Trimming stripped 5 bases from V and 4 bases from J, with 3 bases between. The CDR3 totals 11 residues. Sequences were obtained from naive CD4+ T cells from blood. The source is a man aged 18 to 30 with type 1 diabetes. The V gene is TRBV28, the J gene TRBJ1-5; D not certain. The CDR3 DNA reads TGTGCCAGCAGTCCTAATCAGCCCCAGCATTTT. Its translation is CASSPNQPQHF.